This T cell receptor (beta chain) was obtained from a study of T cells in Graves' hyperthyroidism and ophthalmopathy (dated by TCRdb to between 2017 and 2020). In terms of the full investigation: Peripheral blood was sampled at the time of initial diagnosis, prior to any treatment. According to the paper, TCR Vbeta CDR3 sequencing was carried out on roughly 130 peripheral blood samples, which came from approximately 43 ophthalmopathy, around 75 hyperthyroidism and roughly 17 progressor patients. Following sampling, methimazole starting at 30 mg daily was given to hyperthyroidism patients, and high-dose intravenous methylprednisolone was given to ophthalmopathy patients. In addition, the study compared T-cell repertoires in thyroid tissue and in blood from six Graves' hyperthyroidism patients. Prospective prediction of ophthalmopathy was tested in an independent validation cohort consisting of some 20 hyperthyroidism patients and about 17 patients who later progressed to ophthalmopathy. To identify distinguishing TCR V-J signatures, a discovery cohort of about a hundred patients was used, comprising 43 with Graves' ophthalmopathy and some 60 with stable Graves' hyperthyroidism. For training and testing, the 80 to 100 patients in the discovery cohort were randomly divided in a 7:3 ratio.

Graves' hyperthyroidism was defined as stable when no progression to ophthalmopathy occurred over 18 months of follow-up. Hyperthyroidism patients were newly diagnosed, had a disease duration of under 2 months, and were aged 18 to 65 years. Any patient with an uncontrolled infection, another autoimmune disease, pregnancy or lactation was excluded. Diagnoses were based on clinical symptoms, serum thyroxine and TRAb, thyroid ultrasound and orbital computed tomography. Ficoll-Paque density gradient centrifugation was used to isolate PBMCs from 10 ml of fresh peripheral blood. Trizol reagent was used to extract total RNA, and RNA quality was then checked on an Agilent 2100 Bioanalyzer. With regard to this clonotype: Its binding antigen is unknown. Per-base quality was not reported, and no clone a single base away is much larger than it.

Results and caveats for the whole study, not just this receptor: In cross-validation, a model built on a 13 V-J signature told ophthalmopathy apart from stable hyperthyroidism with 87.88% sensitivity and roughly 81% specificity, and in testing the same model reached 80%/75%. No statistical method was used to fix the sample size in advance, and group allocation was not hidden from the investigators. In validation, progression to ophthalmopathy was predicted by the model with around 70% sensitivity and roughly 76% specificity, a median of roughly six months before onset. Blood samples also contained most of the expanded thyroid clonotypes (frequency above 0.001), which suggests that blood repertoires may reflect thyroid immune responses.

The TCR beta CDR3 regions were amplified from the RNA transcripts. The TCR CDR3 was subjected to a first round of RT-PCR using the HTBI primer set and the Qiagen OneStep RT-PCR kit. Libraries were constructed in a second round of multiplex PCR, after which size selection and purification were carried out. Libraries were sequenced paired-end with 100 bp reads on an Illumina HiSeq2000. The paper's data handling went like this. Raw data were processed with SOAPnuke, discarding reads with adapters, uncalled bases, mean Phred below 15, or no exact constant-primer or identifier match. High-quality paired reads were merged using COPE v1.2.5, and each unique nucleotide sequence was defined as a clonotype. MiTCR v1.1 was used to align clonotypes to the IMGT TRBV, TRBD and TRBJ reference segments. Only V-J combinations with frequency above 0.0001, covering approximately 99% of repertoires, were analysed. A TCS score was defined as the ratio between F50 (clonal expansion) and ExV (chaos), using BLOSUM62-based TCRdist between CDR3 peptides within each V-J. Welch's t-statistics and random forest reduced approximately 520 V-J features to 13, which were used in a naive Bayes classifier (R e1071). Through fastp at Q25 and MiXCR, TCRdb rebuilt clones from the public reads, retaining in-frame beta chains. Every CDR3 protein is listed once, alongside the most common genes and DNA of its rows. The V and J calls were not made by the authors but by TCRdb's processing. Across this sample there are approximately 360,000 distinct CDR3 sequences, with approximately 25% seen only once. Around 70% of the sample belongs to the ten largest clones.

Reading from cysteine to phenylalanine, the CDR3 counts 15 amino acids. CDR3 DNA is the only sequence kept; it has 45 bases, read in frame from the first base. The trim is 10 bases for V and 1 base for J, with a gap of 18 bases between the germline ends. The germline V gene supplies CDR1 MDHEN and CDR2 SYDVKM. Sequenced: blood. This clonotype was sampled from a man aged 50-60 years with Graves' hyperthyroidism. The receptor chain draws on TRBV28 and TRBJ2-3; the D element might be TRBD1 or TRBD2, as each aligns at 5 bases. Here is the DNA: TGTGCCACGGGTTTTACGGGGCCAGGCACAGATACGCAGTATTTT. It translates as CATGFTGPGTDTQYF.